A selection of T cell receptor delta chains follows, all from one sample in a study of Vδ1+ human thymocytes. TCRdb used CATT to re-call clones from the multiplex PCR reads. The sample contains tens of thousands of delta-chain clones, roughly 16% of which appear only once. The specimen sequenced was Vdelta1+ gamma-delta thymocytes from the thymus. These receptors all stem from a girl less than two years old who had congenital heart surgery. Both conserved end residues are part of each CDR3. The D gene is left open where the match is weak.

D,length,V,CDR3
TRDD3,18,TRDV1,CALGEARTGGYDTDKLIF
TRDD3,19,TRDV1,CALGELPHAGMGGGYKLIF
TRDD3,25,TRDV1,CALGEPTHLHANTGGYAPYTDKLIF
NA,17,TRDV1,CALQRRGPPPYTDKLIF
TRDD3,17,TRDV1,CALPPERPGGYTDKLIF
NA,17,TRDV1,CALGEKWRRAYTDKLIF
TRDD3,17,TRDV1,CALGASLTGGSSDKLIF
TRDD2,24,TRDV1,CALGELGFGLPNIVVMGYTDKPIF
NA,21,TRDV1,CALGEGRLPTGGSPYTDKLIF
NA,15,TRDV1,CALGELFRGTDKLIF
TRDD3,20,TRAV29/DV5,CAASEWGIRGKTWDTRQMFF
TRDD2,19,TRDV1,CALGESFLRSGKYTDKLIF
TRDD3,16,TRDV2,CACVVLGDICTDKLIF
NA,13,TRDV1,CALGERYTDKLIF
NA,22,TRDV1,CALGDGLPPGGGSLECTDKLIF
NA,21,TRDV1,CALGELSSYGDTPGYTDKLIF
NA,17,TRAV29/DV5,CAASAFWEAVDTDKLIF
TRDD3,16,TRDV2,CACDTVTGGYTDKLIF
TRDD3,19,TRDV1,CALGEQSNRYWGRPDKLIF
NA,17,TRDV1,CALGESIRLLRGDKLIF
TRDD2,21,TRDV1,CALGHLAFLLHIRVETDKLIF
TRDD3,18,TRDV2,CACDTGGLCSWDTRQMFF
TRDD3,26,TRDV1,CALGESKWPPGSPSSTGGGYTDKLIF
TRDD3,20,TRDV1,CALGIPFTRKPGGYHDKPIF
TRDD3,16,TRDV1,CALGESVGDAGLKLIF
TRDD2,19,TRDV1,CALGDLPTVGGPYTDKLIF
NA,22,TRDV1,CALGKPPSFLPGGYLVTDKLIF
NA,15,TRDV1,CALGDSLSDTDKLIF
TRDD3,23,TRDV2,CACDAYSRTPVLGDPSYTDKLIF
NA,24,TRDV1,CALGGTRDPAGAISGPQNTDKLIF
NA,12,TRDV1,CALVIRTDKLIF
NA,21,TRDV1,CALGELPLKLYSPRRTDKLIF
NA,15,TRDV1,CALGELRRRTDKLIF
NA,15,TRDV1,CALGELSGFTRRLIF
NA,18,TRDV1,CALGGASFLRLGDPKLIF
TRDD3,15,TRDV1,CALGENLTGGYKLIF
TRDD3,18,TRDV1,CALGEQFTGGYGTDKLIF
TRDD3,20,TRDV1,CALGGRLRLLVLGDIGKLIF
TRDD3,15,TRDV1,CALGKMGIRYDKLIF
TRDD3,21,TRDV1,CALGERLPPILGDTFTDKLIF
TRDD3,22,TRDV1,CALGMSTRNLLPGDTYTDKLIF
TRDD3,18,TRDV1,CALGEASTGGRYTDKLIF
NA,15,TRDV1,CALGSPFRDTDKLIF
TRDD3,17,TRDV1,CALGEETSGGSRNKLIF
TRDD3,21,TRDV1,CALGKGRSVLGDENDTDKLIF
TRDD3,23,TRDV1,CALGELDPPSSNWGMWYTDKLIF
TRDD3,22,TRDV1,CALGNPPDPSGGYVIASDKLIF
NA,17,TRDV1,CALGEHAQITGTDKLIF
TRDD3,20,TRDV1,CALGELPHSFLGDTPYKLIF
TRDD3,20,TRDV1,CALGEQSSGTGGSDTDKLIF
TRDD3,25,TRDV1,CALGKGAEWPTFGGIREPYTDNLIF